The rows below give T cell receptor beta chains drawn from one sample of a study of PD-1 blockade in classical Hodgkin lymphoma. Data came from immunoSEQ multiplex PCR; TCRdb stores just in-frame clones and leaves some out. The sample holds 25,000 to 30,000 clones, almost 90% seen once. The sequencing used CD8+ T cells from blood, collected at baseline. The receptors derive from a human donor with classical Hodgkin lymphoma. Each CDR3 is given with its conserved first and last residue. The D gene is left open where the match is weak. Clone size is stated in some rows and not others, as once, few, many or a class when expanded.

j_call	v_call	cdr3_length	d_call	clone_size	cdr3_aa
TRBJ2-5	TRBV28	16	-	once	CASSQLDFAGPETQYF
TRBJ1-2	TRBV27	13	-	-	CASSLRDNYGYTF
TRBJ1-3	TRBV21-1	20	-	-	CASSPRDSLSQVSSGNTIYF
TRBJ2-1	TRBV7-9	10	-	-	CASSLGEQFF
TRBJ2-7	TRBV7-2	17	-	-	CASSLGWSGTFSYEQYF
TRBJ1-3	TRBV27	13	-	-	CASSPYSGNTIYF
TRBJ2-4	TRBV10-3	20	-	once	CAISESERAIPILAKNIQYF
TRBJ2-2	TRBV7-6	16	TRBD2	-	CASSFRREGPSGELFF
TRBJ1-3	TRBV2	15	-	-	CASSDNSHSGNTIYF
TRBJ2-1	TRBV7-6	18	TRBD2	-	CASSLGVHRTSGKDEQFF
TRBJ1-1	TRBV30	15	-	once	CARAIGWGGDTEAFF
TRBJ1-4	TRBV9	12	-	-	CASSAGSEKLFF
TRBJ2-7	TRBV6-1	12	-	-	CASIDSPYEQYF
TRBJ2-7	TRBV5-1	13	-	-	CASSAERDDEQYF
TRBJ2-7	TRBV5-1	15	TRBD2	-	CASSLELAGVYEQYF
TRBJ2-5	TRBV14	14	TRBD2	-	CASNGGFFEETQYF
TRBJ2-3	TRBV5-4	14	-	-	CASSFGGSTDTQYF
TRBJ1-1	TRBV5-1	14	-	-	CASSPLAGNTEAFF
TRBJ1-2	TRBV28	15	-	-	CASSFLTDPNYGYTF
TRBJ1-1	TRBV2	14	-	few	CASSGPGFNTEAFF
TRBJ2-7	TRBV21-1	15	-	once	CASSTHRDRGYEQYF
TRBJ1-4	TRBV29-1	14	TRBD1	-	CSVEAVGQGEKLFF
TRBJ2-1	TRBV5-6	14	-	-	CASSLEFFLNEQFF
TRBJ1-2	TRBV5-1	13	-	-	CASSLGGERGYTF
TRBJ2-1	TRBV5-1	14	TRBD2	-	CASSLAGGMNEQFF
TRBJ2-1	TRBV5-1	15	-	-	CASSLWEGGINEQFF
TRBJ2-7	TRBV6-5	14	-	-	CASSYGRGNYEQYF
TRBJ2-1	TRBV7-6	17	-	-	CASSSIGAQYENNEQFF
TRBJ2-5	TRBV5-4	12	-	-	CASSLEGETQYF
TRBJ2-7	TRBV7-9	13	TRBD1	once	CAWDRGPSYEQYF
TRBJ2-5	TRBV15	15	-	-	CATSRAGTDKETQYF
TRBJ1-1	TRBV7-9	13	-	few	CASPGWTNTEAFF
TRBJ2-7	TRBV7-9	15	TRBD1	-	CASSLAGGQAYEQYF
TRBJ1-3	TRBV6-1	15	-	-	CASSEERDSGNTIYF
TRBJ2-1	TRBV7-9	15	-	-	CASSYKGTAYNEQFF
TRBJ1-5	TRBV27	13	-	-	CASSLQGRQPQHF
TRBJ1-2	TRBV7-9	15	TRBD1	-	CASSLEGQENYGYTF
TRBJ1-2	TRBV6-1	15	-	-	CASRETGLLGFGYTF
TRBJ2-1	TRBV7-9	14	TRBD1	-	CASSLGTGTKEQFF
TRBJ2-5	TRBV5-4	14	-	-	CASSLGDLQETQYF
TRBJ2-2	TRBV5-4	16	TRBD1	-	CASSLIPGTGDGELFF
TRBJ2-3	TRBV28	14	-	-	CASSLRTLKDTQYF
TRBJ2-7	TRBV5-5	16	TRBD1	-	CASSLFLVDRDNEQYF
TRBJ1-2	TRBV7-9	15	-	-	CASSLDPGARNGYTF
TRBJ2-2	TRBV6-1	15	-	once	CASSEAAGTTGELFF
TRBJ2-4	TRBV27	24	TRBD2	-	CASSPRRDRDSGSVRGRAKNIQYF
TRBJ1-2	TRBV28	17	-	once	CASSPHETYRVNYGYTF
TRBJ2-6	TRBV25-1	14	-	once	CASSEPLWANVLTF
TRBJ1-4	TRBV7-9	15	-	once	CASSLGPQANEKLFF
TRBJ2-1	TRBV29-1	15	-	-	CSVWGRADLYNEQFF
TRBJ2-7	TRBV6-5	16	-	-	CASSYSREAMSYEQYF
TRBJ2-7	TRBV5-6	14	-	few	CASSPRGGAVEQYF
TRBJ2-1	TRBV2	17	TRBD2	-	CASSERGLAGGIRGQFF
TRBJ1-2	TRBV12-5	14	-	-	CASGFKQAFYGYTF
TRBJ2-7	TRBV2	16	TRBD2	-	CASIPSLAGVSYEQYF
TRBJ2-1	TRBV27	14	-	-	CASRWGVGYNEQFF
TRBJ1-3	TRBV28	16	-	-	CASSLGLPGSGNTIYF
TRBJ2-7	TRBV5-1	13	TRBD1	-	CASSWTGSYEQYF
TRBJ2-7	TRBV20-1	10	-	-	CSAPSGGQYF